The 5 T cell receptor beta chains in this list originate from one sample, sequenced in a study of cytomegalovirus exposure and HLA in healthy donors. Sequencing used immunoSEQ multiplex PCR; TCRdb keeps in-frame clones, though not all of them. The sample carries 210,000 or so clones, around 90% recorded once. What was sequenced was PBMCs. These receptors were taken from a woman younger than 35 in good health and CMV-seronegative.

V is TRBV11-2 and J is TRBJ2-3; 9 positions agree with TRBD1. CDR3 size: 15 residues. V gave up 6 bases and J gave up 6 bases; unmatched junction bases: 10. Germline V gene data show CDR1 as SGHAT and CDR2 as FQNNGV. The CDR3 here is CASRFGGTGRDTQYF. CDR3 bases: TGTGCCAGCAGATTCGGGGGGACAGGGCGCGATACGCAGTATTTT.

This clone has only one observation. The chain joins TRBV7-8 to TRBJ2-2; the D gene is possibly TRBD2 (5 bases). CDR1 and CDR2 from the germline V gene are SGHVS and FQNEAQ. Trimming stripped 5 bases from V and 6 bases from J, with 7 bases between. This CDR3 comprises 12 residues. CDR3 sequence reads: CASSTGAGELFF. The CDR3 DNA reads TGTGCCAGCAGCACCGGGGCCGGGGAGCTGTTTTTT.

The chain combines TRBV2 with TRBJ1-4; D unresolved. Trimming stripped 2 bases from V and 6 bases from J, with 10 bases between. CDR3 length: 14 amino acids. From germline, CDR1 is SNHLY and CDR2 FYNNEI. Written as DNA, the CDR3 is TGTGCCAGCAGTGAAAGGGAGGCGGATGAAAAACTGTTTTTT. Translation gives CASSEREADEKLFF.

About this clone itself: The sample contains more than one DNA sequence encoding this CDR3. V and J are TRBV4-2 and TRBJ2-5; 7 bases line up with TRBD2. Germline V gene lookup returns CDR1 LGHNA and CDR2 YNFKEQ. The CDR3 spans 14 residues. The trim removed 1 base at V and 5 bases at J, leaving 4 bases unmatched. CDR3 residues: CASSQGPGGETQYF. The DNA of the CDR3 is TGTGCCAGCAGCCAAGGGCCCGGGGGGGAGACCCAGTACTTC.

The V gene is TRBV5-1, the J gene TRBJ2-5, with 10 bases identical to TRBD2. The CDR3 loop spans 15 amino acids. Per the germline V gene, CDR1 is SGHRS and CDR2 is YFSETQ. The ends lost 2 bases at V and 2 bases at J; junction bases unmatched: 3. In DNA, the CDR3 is TGCGCCAGCAGCTTTAGCGGGAGGCGGCAAGAGACCCAGTACTTC. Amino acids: CASSFSGRRQETQYF.